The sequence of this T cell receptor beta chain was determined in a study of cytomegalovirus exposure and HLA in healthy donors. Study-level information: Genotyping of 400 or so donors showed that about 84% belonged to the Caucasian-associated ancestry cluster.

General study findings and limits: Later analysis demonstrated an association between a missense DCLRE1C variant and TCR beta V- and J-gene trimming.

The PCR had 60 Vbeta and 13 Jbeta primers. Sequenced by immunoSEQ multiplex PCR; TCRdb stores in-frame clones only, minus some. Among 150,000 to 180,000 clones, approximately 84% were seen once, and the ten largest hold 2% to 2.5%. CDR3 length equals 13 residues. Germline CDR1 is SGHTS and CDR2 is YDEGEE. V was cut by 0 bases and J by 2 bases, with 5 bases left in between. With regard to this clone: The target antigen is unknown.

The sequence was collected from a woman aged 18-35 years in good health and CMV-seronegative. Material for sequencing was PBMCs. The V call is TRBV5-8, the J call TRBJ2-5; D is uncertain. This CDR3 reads CASSLVQQETQYF. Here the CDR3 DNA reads TGTGCCAGCAGCTTGGTGCAGCAAGAGACCCAGTACTTC.